This T cell receptor beta chain was captured in a study of blood T cell repertoires in COVID-19. Study at large: COVID-19 samples collected from the United States, Italy and Spain covered acute and convalescent phases. T cells, B-cell-depleted T cells, or PBMCs provided the cDNA or gDNA that served as material.

CDR1 and CDR2 (germline): LGHDT, YNNKEL (reference sequence). V dropped 7 bases and J dropped 0; count of bases not matched to a gene: 5. The CDR3 sequence is 14 residues long. The table came from immunoSEQ multiplex PCR; TCRdb's copy has only in-frame clones and leaves some out. The table has roughly 59,000 clones, around 79% seen once. The material sequenced was peripheral blood. The genes are TRBV3-1 (or the pseudogene TRBV3-2) and TRBJ2-7; 8 positions agree with TRBD1. This clonotype originated in a human donor in a cohort sampled during active COVID-19. The CDR3, as DNA: TGTGCCAGCAAAGCCGGGACAGGCTCCTACGAGCAGTACTTC. Protein sequence: CASKAGTGSYEQYF.